This T cell receptor beta chain was sequenced for a study of blood T cell repertoires in COVID-19. The ends were cut back, 6 bases at V and 4 bases at J, with 16 bases in the middle. This CDR3 contains 15 residues. Germline V gene lookup returns CDR1 LNHDA and CDR2 SQIVND (reference sequence). Sequencing used immunoSEQ multiplex PCR; TCRdb keeps in-frame clones, though not all of them. The table lists roughly 160,000 clones, about 85% of them singletons, with under 6.5% in the top ten. The clonotype originates from a woman aged 50 to 60 with COVID-19, enrolled during active disease. The source material was peripheral blood. The chain has TRBV19 and TRBJ1-5; D unresolved. This chain's CDR3 is CASSPMEQPNQPQHF. CDR3 nucleotide sequence: TGTGCCAGTAGCCCCATGGAGCAACCTAATCAGCCCCAGCATTTT. Complete variable domain (other parts from reference TRBV19 and TRBJ1-5): DGGITQSPKYLFRKEGQNVTLSCEQNLNHDAMYWYRQDPGQGLRLIYYSQIVNDFQKGDIAEGYSVSREKKESFPLTVTSAQKNPTAFYLCASSPMEQPNQPQHFGDGTRLSIL.